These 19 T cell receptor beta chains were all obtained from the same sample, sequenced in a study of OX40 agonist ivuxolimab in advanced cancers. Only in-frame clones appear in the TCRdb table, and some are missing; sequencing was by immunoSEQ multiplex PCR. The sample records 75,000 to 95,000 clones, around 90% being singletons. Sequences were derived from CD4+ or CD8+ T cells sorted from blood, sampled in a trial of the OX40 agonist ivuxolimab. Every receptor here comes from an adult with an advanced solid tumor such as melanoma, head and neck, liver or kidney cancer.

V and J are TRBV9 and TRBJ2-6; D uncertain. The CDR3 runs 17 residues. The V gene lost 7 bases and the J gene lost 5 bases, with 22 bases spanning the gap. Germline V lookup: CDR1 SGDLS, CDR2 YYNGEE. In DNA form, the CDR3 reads TGTGCCAGCGACAATTATATCAAACAAAGTCGGGCCAACGTCCTGACTTTC. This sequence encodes CASDNYIKQSRANVLTF.

The CDR3 region has the DNA TGTGCCAGCAGCTTGGGGCGGAGGGGGCCTGGAAACACCATATATTTT. Protein sequence: CASSLGRRGPGNTIYF. This chain links TRBV7-9 with TRBJ1-3, with TRBD1 matching over 7 bases. CDR1 is SEHNR and CDR2 is FQNEAQ in the germline V gene (reference sequence). The trim removed 3 bases at V and 2 bases at J, leaving 7 bases unmatched. The CDR3 covers 16 residues.

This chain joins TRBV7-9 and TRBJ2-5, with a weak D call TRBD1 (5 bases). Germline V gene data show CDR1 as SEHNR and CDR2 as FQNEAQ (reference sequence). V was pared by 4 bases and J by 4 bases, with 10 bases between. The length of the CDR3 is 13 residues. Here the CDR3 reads CASSSQGRETQYF. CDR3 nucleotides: TGTGCCAGCAGCTCCCAGGGCCGAGAGACCCAGTACTTC.

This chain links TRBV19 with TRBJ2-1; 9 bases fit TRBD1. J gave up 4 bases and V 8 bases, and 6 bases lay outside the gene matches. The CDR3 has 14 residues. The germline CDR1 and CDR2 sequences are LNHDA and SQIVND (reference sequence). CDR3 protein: CASAGTGPYNEQFF. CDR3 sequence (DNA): TGTGCCAGTGCCGGGACAGGGCCATACAATGAGCAGTTCTTC.

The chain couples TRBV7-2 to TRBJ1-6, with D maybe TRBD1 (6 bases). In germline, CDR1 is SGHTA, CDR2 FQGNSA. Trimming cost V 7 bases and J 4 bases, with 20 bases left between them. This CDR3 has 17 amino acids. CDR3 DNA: TGTGCCAGCACCCCAGGGATCGGGACAACATATAATTCACCCCTCCACTTT. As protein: CASTPGIGTTYNSPLHF.

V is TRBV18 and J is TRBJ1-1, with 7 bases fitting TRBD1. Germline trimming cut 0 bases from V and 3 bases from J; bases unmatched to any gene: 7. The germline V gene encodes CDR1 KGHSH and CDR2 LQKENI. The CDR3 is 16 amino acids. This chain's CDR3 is CASSPPKGAGDTEAFF. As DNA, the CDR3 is TGTGCCAGCTCACCACCTAAGGGGGCGGGAGACACTGAAGCTTTCTTT.

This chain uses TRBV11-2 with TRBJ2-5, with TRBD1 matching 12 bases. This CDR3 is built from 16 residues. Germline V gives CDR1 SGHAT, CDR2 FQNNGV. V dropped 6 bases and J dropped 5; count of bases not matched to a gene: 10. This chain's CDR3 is CASSELGTGGYETQYF. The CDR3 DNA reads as TGTGCCAGCAGTGAACTCGGGACAGGGGGCTATGAGACCCAGTACTTC.

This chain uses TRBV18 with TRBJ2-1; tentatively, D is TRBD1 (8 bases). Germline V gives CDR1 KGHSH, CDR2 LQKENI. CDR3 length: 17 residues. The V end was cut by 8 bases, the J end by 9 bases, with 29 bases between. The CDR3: CASHTDTTGGGRGEQFF. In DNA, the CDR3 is TGTGCCAGCCACACGGACACAACAGGGGGGGGCAGGGGTGAGCAGTTCTTC.

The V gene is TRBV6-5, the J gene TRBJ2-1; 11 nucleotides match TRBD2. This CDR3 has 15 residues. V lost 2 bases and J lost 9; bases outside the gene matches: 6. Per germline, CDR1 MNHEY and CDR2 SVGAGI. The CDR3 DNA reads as TGTGCCAGCAGTTACCTAGCGGGGGGATCCAGTGAGCAGTTCTTC. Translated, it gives CASSYLAGGSSEQFF.

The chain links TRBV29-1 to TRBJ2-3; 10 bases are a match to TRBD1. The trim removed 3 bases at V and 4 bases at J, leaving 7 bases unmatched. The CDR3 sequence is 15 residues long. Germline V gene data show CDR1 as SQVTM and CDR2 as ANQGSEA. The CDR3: CSVEYLDRGADTQYF. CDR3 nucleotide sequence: TGCAGCGTTGAGTATTTGGACAGGGGGGCAGATACGCAGTATTTT.

CDR3 in DNA: TGCGCCAGCAGGACAGGGTTTGACACCGGGGAGCTGTTTTTT. It specifies CASRTGFDTGELFF. J is TRBJ2-2 and V is TRBV5-1; 7 nucleotides align to TRBD1. The V and J ends lost 5 bases and 3 bases, in that order; junction bases with no gene match: 4. This CDR3 contains 14 residues. Germline V lookup: CDR1 SGHRS, CDR2 YFSETQ.

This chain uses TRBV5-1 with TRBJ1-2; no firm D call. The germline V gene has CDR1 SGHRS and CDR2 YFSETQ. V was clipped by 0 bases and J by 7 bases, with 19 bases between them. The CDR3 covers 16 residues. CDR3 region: CASSLEAGTIPGGYTF. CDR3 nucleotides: TGCGCCAGCAGCTTGGAGGCAGGAACCATACCGGGTGGCTACACCTTC.

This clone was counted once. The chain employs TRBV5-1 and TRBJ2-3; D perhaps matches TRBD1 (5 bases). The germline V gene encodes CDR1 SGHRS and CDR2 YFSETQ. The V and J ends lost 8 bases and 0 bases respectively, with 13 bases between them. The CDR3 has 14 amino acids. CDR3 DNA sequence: TGCGCCAGTTCGCAGGGCCTTAGCACAGATACGCAGTATTTT. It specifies CASSQGLSTDTQYF.

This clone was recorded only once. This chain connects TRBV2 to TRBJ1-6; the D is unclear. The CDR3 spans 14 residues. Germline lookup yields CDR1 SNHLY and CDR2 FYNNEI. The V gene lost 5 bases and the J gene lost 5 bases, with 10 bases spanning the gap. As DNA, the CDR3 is TGTGCCAGCAGTTACGGGGTGGATAATTCACCCCTCCACTTT. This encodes CASSYGVDNSPLHF.

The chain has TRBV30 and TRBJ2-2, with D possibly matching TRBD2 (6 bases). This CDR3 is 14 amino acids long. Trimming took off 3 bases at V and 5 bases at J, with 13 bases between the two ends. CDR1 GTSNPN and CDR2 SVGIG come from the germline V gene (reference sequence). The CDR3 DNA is TGTGCCTGGAGCTCCCAGGGACTTACCGGGGAGCTGTTTTTT. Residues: CAWSSQGLTGELFF.

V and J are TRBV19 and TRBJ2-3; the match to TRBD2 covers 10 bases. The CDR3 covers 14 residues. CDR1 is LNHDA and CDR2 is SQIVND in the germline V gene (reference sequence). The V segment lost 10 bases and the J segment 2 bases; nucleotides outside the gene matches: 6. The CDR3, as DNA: TGTGCCATAGCGGGGGGCGGGCCCACAGATACGCAGTATTTT. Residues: CAIAGGGPTDTQYF.

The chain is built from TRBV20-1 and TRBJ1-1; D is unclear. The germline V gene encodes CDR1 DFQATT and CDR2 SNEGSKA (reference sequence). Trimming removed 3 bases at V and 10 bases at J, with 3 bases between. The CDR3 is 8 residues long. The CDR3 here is CSARGAFF. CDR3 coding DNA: TGCAGTGCTAGGGGAGCTTTCTTT.

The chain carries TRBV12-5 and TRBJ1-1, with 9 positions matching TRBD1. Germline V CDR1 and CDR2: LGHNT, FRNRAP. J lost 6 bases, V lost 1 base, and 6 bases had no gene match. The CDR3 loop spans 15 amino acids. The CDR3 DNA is TGTGCTAGTGGTTTGGGCCGGGACAGGGTTCCTGAAGCTTTCTTT. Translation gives CASGLGRDRVPEAFF.

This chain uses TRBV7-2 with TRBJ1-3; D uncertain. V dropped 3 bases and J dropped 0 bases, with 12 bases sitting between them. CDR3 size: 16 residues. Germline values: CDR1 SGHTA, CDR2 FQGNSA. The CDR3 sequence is CASSFGSAYSGNTIYF. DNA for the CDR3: TGTGCCAGCAGCTTCGGGTCGGCATACTCTGGAAACACCATATATTTT.